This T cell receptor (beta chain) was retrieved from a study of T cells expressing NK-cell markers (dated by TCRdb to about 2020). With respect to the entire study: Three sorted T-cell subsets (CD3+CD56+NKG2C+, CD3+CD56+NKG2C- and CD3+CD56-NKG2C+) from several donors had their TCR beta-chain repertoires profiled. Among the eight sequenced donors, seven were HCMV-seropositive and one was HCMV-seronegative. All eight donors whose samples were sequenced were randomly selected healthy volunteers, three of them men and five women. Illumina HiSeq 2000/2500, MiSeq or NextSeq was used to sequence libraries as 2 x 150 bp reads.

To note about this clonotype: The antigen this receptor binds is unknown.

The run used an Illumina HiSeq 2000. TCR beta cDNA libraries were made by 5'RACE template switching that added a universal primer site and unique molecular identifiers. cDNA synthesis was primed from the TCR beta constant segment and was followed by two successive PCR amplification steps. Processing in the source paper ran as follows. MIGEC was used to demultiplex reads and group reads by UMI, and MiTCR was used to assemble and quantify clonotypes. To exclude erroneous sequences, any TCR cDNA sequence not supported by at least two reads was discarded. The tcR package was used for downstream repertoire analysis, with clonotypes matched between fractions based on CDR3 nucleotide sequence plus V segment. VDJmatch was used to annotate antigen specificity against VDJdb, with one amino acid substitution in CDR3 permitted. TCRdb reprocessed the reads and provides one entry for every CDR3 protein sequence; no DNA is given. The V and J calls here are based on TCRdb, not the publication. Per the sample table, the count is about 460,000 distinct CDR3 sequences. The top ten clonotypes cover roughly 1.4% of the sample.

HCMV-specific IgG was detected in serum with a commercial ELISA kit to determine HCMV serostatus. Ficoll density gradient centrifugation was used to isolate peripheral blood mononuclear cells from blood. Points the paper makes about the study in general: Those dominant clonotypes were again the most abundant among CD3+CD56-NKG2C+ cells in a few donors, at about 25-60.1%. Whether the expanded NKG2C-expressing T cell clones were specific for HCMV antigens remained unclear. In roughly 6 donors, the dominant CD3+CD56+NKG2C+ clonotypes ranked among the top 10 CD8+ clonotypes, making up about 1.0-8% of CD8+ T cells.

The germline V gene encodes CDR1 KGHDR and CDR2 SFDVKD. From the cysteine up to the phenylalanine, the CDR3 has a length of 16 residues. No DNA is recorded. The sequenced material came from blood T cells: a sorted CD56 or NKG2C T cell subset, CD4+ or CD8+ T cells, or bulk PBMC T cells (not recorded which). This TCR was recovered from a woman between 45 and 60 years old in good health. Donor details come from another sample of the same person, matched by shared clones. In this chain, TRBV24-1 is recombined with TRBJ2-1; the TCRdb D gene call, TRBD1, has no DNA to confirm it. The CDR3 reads CATSDPRGGLINEQFF.